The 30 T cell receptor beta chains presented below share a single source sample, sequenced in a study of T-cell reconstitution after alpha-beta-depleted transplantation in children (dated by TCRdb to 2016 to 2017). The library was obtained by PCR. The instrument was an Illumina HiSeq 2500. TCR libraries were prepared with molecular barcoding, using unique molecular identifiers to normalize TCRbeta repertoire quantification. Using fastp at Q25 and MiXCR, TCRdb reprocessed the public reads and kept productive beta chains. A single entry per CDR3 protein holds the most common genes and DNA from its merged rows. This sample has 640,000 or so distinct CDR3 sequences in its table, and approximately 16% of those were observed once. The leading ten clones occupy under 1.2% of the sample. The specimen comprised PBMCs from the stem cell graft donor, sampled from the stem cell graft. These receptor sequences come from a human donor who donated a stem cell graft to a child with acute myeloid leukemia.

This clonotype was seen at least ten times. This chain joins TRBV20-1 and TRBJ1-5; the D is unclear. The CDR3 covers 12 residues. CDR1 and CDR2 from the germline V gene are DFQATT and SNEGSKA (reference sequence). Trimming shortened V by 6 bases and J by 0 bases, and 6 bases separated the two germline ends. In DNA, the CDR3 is TGCAGTGCCGCTAATAGCAATCAGCCCCAGCATTTT. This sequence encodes CSAANSNQPQHF.

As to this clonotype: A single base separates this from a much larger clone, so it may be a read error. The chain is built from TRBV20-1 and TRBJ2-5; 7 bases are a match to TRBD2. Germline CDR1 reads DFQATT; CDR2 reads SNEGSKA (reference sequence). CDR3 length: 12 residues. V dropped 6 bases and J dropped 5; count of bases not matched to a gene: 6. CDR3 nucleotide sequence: TGCAGTGCCGGACTAGGCGTGGAGACCCAGTACTTC. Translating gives CSAGLGVETQYF.

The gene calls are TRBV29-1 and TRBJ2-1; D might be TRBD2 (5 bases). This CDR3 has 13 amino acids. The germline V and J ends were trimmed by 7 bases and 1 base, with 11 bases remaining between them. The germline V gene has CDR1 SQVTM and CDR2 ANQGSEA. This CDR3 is CSGGLPSYNEQFF. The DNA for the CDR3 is TGCAGCGGCGGACTCCCTTCCTACAATGAGCAGTTCTTC.

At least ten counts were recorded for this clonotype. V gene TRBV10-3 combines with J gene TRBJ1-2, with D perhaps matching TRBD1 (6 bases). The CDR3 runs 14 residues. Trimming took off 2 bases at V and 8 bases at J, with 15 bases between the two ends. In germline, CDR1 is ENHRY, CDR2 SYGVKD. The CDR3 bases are TGTGCCATCAGTGAGAGGCAGGGGATCGAGGGCTACACCTTC. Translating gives CAISERQGIEGYTF.

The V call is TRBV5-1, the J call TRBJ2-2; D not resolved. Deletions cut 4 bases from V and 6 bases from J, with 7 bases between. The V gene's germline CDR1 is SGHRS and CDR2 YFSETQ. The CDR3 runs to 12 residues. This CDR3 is CASSVVPGELFF. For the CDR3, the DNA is TGCGCCAGCAGCGTTGTCCCCGGGGAGCTGTTTTTT.

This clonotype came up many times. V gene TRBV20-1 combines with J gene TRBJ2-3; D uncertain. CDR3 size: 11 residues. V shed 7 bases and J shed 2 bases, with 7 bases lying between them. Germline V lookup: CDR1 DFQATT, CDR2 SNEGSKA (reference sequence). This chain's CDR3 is CSVSPTDTQYF. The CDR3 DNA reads TGCAGTGTCTCTCCCACAGATACGCAGTATTTT.

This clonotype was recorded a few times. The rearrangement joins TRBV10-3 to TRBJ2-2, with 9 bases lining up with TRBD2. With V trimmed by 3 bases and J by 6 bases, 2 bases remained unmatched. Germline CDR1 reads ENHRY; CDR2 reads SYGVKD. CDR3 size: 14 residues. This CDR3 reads CAISDLAGSGELFF. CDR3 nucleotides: TGTGCCATCAGTGACCTAGCGGGGTCCGGGGAGCTGTTTTTT.

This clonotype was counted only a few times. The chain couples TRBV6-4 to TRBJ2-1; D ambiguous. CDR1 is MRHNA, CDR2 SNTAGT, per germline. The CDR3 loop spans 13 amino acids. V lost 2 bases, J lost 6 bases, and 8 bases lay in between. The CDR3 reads CASSDRERNEQFF. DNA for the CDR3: TGTGCCAGCAGTGACAGGGAACGCAATGAGCAGTTCTTC.

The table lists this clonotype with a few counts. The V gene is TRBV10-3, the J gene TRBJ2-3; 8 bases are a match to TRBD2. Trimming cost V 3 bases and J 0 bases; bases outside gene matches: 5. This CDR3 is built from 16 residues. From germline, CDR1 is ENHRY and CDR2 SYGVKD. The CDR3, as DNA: TGTGCCATCAGTGATCCCAGCGGGAGTAGCACAGATACGCAGTATTTT. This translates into CAISDPSGSSTDTQYF.

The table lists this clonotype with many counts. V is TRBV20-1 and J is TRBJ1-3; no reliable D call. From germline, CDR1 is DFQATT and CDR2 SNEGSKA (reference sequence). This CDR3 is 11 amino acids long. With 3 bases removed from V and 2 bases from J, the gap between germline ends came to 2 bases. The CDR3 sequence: CSASTGNTIYF. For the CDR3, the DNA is TGCAGTGCTAGCACTGGAAACACCATATATTTT.

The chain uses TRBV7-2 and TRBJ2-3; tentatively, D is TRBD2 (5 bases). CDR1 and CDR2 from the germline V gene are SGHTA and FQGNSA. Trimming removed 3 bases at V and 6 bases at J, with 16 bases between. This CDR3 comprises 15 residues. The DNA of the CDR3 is TGTGCCAGCAGCTTGCCGGGGTCGCCTGTGGATACGCAGTATTTT. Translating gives CASSLPGSPVDTQYF.

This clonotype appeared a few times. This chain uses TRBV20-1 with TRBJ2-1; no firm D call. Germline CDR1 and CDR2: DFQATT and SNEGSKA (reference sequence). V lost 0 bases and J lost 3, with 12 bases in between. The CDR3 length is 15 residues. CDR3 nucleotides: TGCAGTGCTAGAGATCCTCGGGTAGACTACAATGAGCAGTTCTTC. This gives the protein CSARDPRVDYNEQFF.

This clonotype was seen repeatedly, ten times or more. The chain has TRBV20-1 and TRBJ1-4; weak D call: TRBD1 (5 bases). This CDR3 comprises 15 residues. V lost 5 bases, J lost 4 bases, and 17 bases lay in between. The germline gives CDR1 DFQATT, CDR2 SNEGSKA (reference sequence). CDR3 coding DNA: TGCAGTGCTCCGACAAGACAGAGGCTTAATGAAAAACTGTTTTTT. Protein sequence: CSAPTRQRLNEKLFF.

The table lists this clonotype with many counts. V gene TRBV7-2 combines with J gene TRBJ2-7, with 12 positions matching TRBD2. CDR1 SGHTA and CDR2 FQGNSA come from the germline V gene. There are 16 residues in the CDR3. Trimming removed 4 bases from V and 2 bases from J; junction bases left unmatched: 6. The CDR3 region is CASSSTSGGPTYEQYF. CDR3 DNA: TGTGCCAGCAGCTCAACTAGCGGGGGGCCTACCTACGAGCAGTACTTC.

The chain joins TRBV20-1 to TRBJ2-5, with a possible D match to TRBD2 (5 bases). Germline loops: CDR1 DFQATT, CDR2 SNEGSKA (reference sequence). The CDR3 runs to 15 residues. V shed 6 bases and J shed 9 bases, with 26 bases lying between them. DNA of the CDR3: TGCAGTGCCATCTCCCAGGACGGAGGACCCGGGGCCCAGTACTTC. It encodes CSAISQDGGPGAQYF.

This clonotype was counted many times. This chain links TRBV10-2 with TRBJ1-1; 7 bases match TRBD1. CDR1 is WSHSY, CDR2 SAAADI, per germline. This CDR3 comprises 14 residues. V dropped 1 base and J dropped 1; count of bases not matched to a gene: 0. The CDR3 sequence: CASSEYRGNTEAFF. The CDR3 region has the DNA TGCGCCAGCAGTGAGTACAGGGGGAACACTGAAGCTTTCTTT.

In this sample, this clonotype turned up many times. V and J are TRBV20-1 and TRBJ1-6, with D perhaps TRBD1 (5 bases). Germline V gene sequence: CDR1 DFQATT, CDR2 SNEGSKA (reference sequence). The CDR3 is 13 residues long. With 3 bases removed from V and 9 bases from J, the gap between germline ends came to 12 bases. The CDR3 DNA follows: TGCAGTGCTAGTGGGGGACTCGGTTCACCCCTCCACTTT. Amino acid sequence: CSASGGLGSPLHF.

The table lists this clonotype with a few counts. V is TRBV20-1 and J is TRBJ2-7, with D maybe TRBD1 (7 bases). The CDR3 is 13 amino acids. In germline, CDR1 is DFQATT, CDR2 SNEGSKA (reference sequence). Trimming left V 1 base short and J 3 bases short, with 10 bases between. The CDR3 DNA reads TGCAGTGCTAGAGGTCAGGGGGGCTACGAGCAGTACTTC. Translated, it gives CSARGQGGYEQYF.

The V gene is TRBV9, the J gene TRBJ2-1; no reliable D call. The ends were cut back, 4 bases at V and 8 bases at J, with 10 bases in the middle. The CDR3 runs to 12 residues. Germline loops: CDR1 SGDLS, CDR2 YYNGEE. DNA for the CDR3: TGTGCCAGCAGCTTCGGTCGGGATGAGCAGTTCTTC. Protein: CASSFGRDEQFF. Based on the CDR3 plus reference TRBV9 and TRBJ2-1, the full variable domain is DSGVTQTPKHLITATGQRVTLRCSPRSGDLSVYWYQQSLDQGLQFLIQYYNGEERAKGNILERFSAQQFPDLHSELNLSSLELGDSALYFCASSFGRDEQFFGPGTRLTVL.

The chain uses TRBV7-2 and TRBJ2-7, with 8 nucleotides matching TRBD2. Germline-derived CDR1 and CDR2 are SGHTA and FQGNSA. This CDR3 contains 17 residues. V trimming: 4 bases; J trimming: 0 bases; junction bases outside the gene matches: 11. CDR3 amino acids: CASSYPSSGGSSYEQYF. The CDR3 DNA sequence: TGTGCCAGCAGCTATCCCTCCAGCGGGGGATCCTCCTACGAGCAGTACTTC.

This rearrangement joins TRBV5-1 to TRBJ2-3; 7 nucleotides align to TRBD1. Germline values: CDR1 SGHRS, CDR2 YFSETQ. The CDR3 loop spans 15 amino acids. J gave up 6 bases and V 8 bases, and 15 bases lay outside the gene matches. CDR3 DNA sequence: TGCGCCAGTTGTAGATCGGGACAGCCAATTGATACGCAGTATTTT. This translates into CASCRSGQPIDTQYF.

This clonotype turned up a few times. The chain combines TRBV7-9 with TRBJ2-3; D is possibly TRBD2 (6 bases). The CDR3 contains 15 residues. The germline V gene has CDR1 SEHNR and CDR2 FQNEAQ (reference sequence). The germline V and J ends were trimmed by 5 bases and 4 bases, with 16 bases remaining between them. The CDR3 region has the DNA TGTGCCAGCAGCGACCGCACTAGCTGGCCAGATACGCAGTATTTT. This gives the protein CASSDRTSWPDTQYF.

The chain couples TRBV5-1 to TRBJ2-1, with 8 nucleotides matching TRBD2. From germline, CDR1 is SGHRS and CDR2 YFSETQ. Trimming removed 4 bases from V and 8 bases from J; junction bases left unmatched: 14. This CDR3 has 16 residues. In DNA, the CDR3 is TGCGCCAGCAGCGATGCTAGACGGGGGGGCCGGTATGAGCAGTTCTTC. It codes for CASSDARRGGRYEQFF.

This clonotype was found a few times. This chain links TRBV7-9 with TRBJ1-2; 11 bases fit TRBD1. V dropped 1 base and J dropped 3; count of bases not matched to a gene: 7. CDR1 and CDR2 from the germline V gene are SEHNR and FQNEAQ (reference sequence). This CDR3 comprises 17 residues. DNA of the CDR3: TGTGCCAGCAGCTTAGACCGTGGACAGGGGGCCGACTATGGCTACACCTTC. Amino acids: CASSLDRGQGADYGYTF. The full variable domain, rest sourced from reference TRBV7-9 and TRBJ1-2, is DTGVSQNPRHKITKRGQNVTFRCDPISEHNRLYWYRQTLGQGPEFLTYFQNEAQLEKSRLLSDRFSAERPKGSFSTLEIQRTEQGDSAMYLCASSLDRGQGADYGYTFGSGTRLTVV.

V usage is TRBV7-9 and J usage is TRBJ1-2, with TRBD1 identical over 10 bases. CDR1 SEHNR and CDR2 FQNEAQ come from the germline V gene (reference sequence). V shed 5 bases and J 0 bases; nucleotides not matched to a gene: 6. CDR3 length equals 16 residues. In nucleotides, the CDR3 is TGTGCCAGCAGCCGGACAGGGGGTTCCCCTAACTATGGCTACACCTTC. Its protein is CASSRTGGSPNYGYTF. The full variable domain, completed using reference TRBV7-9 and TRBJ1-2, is DTGVSQNPRHKITKRGQNVTFRCDPISEHNRLYWYRQTLGQGPEFLTYFQNEAQLEKSRLLSDRFSAERPKGSFSTLEIQRTEQGDSAMYLCASSRTGGSPNYGYTFGSGTRLTVV.

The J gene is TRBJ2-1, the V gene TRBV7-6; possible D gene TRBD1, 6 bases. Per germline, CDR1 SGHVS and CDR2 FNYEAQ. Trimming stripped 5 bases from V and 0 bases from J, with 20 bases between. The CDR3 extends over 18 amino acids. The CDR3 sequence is CASSPRQSTRGSYNEQFF. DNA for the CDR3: TGTGCCAGCAGCCCCCGTCAAAGTACCAGGGGCTCCTACAATGAGCAGTTCTTC. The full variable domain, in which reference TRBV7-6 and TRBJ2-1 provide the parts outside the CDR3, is GAGVSQSPRYKVTKRGQDVALRCDPISGHVSLYWYRQALGQGPEFLTYFNYEAQQDKSGLPNDRFSAERPEGSISTLTIQRTEQRDSAMYRCASSPRQSTRGSYNEQFFGPGTRLTVL.

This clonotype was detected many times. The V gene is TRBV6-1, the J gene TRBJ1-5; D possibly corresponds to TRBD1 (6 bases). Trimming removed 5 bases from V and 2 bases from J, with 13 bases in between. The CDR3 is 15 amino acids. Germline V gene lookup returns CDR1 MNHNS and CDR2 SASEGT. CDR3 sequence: CASSRAGVGNQPQHF. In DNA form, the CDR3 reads TGTGCCAGCAGTCGCGCAGGGGTAGGCAATCAGCCCCAGCATTTT.

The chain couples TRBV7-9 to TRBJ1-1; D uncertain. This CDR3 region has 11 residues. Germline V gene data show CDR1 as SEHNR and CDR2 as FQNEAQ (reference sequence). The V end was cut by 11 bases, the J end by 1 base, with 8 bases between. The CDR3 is CACRGNTEAFF. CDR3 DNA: TGTGCCTGCCGTGGGAACACTGAAGCTTTCTTT.

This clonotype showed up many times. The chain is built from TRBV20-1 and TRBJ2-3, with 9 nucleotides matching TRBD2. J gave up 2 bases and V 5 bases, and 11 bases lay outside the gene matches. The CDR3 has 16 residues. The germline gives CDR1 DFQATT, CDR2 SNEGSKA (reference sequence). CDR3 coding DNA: TGCAGTGCTCAACGAGGGGGCGGGAGGGACACAGATACGCAGTATTTT. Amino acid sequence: CSAQRGGGRDTDTQYF.

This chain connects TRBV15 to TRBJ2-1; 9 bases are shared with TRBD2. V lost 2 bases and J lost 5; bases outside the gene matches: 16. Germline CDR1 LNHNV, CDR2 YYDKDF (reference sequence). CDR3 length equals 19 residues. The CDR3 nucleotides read TGTGCCACCAGCAGATCCCCCTTATATCAGCGGGGGGCGGACAATGAGCAGTTCTTC. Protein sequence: CATSRSPLYQRGADNEQFF.